This TCR beta chain was sequenced in a study of post-analysis software for immune sequencing data. Across the study: Included among the disease courses, which were recorded for the cohort, were relapsing-remitting, secondary progressive and progressive-relapsing multiple sclerosis.

This clonotype was recorded a few times. The antigen is undetermined. Included in the TCR beta cDNA libraries were unique molecular identifiers. T cells, roughly 0.95 to 10 million of them, yielded about 500,000 cDNA molecules. TCRdb reprocessed the PCR reads with MiXCR, giving one entry per CDR3 protein. Here the sample spans roughly 800,000 distinct CDR3 sequences, approximately 50% being singletons. Study results and caveats: Strong co-clustering by F measure was evident for samples that had been prepared in the same batch. When compared against controls, multiple sclerosis patients showed significantly lower normalized Chao1 diversity. Relative to controls, patients had a few TRBV segments at higher frequency, with TRBV5-6, TRBV5-1 and TRBV20-1 among these.

CDR3 length equals 14 residues. CDR1 SGHAT and CDR2 FQNNGV come from the germline V gene. The V end was cut by 5 bases, the J end by 1 base, with 9 bases between. The chain recombines TRBV11-2 with TRBJ1-5; D ambiguous. What was sequenced was blood. This clonotype originated in a girl aged 10 to 17 with multiple sclerosis. The CDR3 spells CASSPGKSNQPQHF. DNA of the CDR3: TGTGCCAGCAGCCCCGGGAAGAGCAATCAGCCCCAGCATTTT.